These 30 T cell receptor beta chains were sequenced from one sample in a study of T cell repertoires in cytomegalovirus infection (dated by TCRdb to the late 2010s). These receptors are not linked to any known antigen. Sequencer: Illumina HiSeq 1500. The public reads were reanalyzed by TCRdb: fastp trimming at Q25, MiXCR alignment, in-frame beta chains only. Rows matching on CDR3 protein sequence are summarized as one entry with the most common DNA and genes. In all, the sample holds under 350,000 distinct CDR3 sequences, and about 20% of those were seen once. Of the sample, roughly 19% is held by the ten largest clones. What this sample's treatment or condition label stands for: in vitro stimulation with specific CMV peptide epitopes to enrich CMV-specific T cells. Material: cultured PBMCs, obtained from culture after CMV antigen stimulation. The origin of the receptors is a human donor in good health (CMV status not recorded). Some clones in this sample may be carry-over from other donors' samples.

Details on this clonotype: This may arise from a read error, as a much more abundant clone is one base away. The CDR3 DNA reads TGTGCCTTAGACATTCAGTACTTC. It yields the protein CALDIQYF. The V gene is TRBV7-2, the J gene TRBJ2-4; D call uncertain. This CDR3 region has 8 residues. Germline V lookup: CDR1 SGHTA, CDR2 FQGNSA. V was pared by 11 bases and J by 8 bases, with 4 bases between.

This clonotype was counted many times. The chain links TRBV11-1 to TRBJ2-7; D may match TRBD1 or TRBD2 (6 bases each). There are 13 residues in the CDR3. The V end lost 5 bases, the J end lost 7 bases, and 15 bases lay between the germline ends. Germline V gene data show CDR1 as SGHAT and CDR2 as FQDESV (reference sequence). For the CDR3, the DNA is TGTGCCAGCAGCGGGGGGCACTTAGGGGAGCAGTACTTC. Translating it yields CASSGGHLGEQYF.

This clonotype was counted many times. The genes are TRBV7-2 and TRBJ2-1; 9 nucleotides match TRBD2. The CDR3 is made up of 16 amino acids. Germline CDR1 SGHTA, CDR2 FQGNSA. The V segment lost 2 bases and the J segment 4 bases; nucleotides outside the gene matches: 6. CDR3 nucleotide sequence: TGTGCCAGCAGCTTATCGGCGGGAGGGGATTACAATGAGCAGTTCTTC. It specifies CASSLSAGGDYNEQFF.

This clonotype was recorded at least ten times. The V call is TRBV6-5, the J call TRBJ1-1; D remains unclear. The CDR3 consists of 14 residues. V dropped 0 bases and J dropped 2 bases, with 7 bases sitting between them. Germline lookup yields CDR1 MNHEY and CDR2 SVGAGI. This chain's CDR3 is CASSYSGVNTEAFF. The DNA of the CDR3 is TGTGCCAGCAGTTACTCGGGAGTTAACACTGAAGCTTTCTTT.

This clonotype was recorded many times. This CDR3 reads CASSRDNTDTQYF. The CDR3, as DNA: TGTGCCAGCAGTAGGGACAACACAGATACGCAGTATTTT. The J gene is TRBJ2-3, the V gene TRBV7-3, with D possibly TRBD1 on 6 matching bases. V dropped 6 bases and J dropped 2 bases, with 9 bases sitting between them. The CDR3 has 13 amino acids. Germline CDR1 and CDR2: SGHTA and FQGTGA. Combining the CDR3 with reference TRBV7-3 and TRBJ2-3 gives the whole variable domain GAGVSQTPSNKVTEKGKYVELRCDPISGHTALYWYRQSLGQGPEFLIYFQGTGAADDSGLPNDRFFAVRPEGSVSTLKIQRTERGDSAVYLCASSRDNTDTQYFGPGTRLTVL.

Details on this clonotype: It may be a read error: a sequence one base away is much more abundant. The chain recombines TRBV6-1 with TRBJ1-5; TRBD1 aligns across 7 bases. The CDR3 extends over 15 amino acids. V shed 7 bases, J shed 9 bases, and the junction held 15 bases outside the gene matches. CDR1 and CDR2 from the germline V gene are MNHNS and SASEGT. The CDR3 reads CASILSLTGYLPQHF. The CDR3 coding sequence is TGTGCCAGCATTCTGTCTCTGACAGGGTACCTGCCCCAGCATTTT.

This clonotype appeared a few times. CDR3 coding DNA: TGTGCCAGCAGTTTATCACAAGGGGCGGAAGCTTTCTTT. Translation gives CASSLSQGAEAFF. The chain links TRBV6-2 or TRBV6-3 to TRBJ1-1; tentatively, D is TRBD1 (5 bases). Trimming cost V 4 bases and J 8 bases, with 14 bases left between them. This CDR3 is built from 13 residues. The germline CDR1 and CDR2 sequences are MNHEY and SVGEGT.

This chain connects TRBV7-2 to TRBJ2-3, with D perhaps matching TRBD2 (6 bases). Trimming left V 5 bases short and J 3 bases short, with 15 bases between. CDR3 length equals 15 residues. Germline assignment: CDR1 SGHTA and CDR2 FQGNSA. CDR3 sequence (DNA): TGTGCCAGCAGCGTAGGGACTTTTTTAACAGATACGCAGTATTTT. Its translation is CASSVGTFLTDTQYF.

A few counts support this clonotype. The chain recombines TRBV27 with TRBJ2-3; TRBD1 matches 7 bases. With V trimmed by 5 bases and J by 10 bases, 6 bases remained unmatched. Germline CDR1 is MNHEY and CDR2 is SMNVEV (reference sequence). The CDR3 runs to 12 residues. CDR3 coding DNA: TGTGCCAGCAGTGCTGGGACAGTTCCGCAGTATTTT. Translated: CASSAGTVPQYF.

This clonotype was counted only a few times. Written as DNA, the CDR3 is TGTGCCAGCAGTTACTCTTGGGGCGGGGAGCTGTTTTTT. It yields the protein CASSYSWGGELFF. The V gene is TRBV6-6, the J gene TRBJ2-2; unclear D gene. V dropped 0 bases and J dropped 7 bases, with 6 bases sitting between them. The CDR3 has 13 residues. Germline loops: CDR1 MNHNY, CDR2 SVGAGI (reference sequence).

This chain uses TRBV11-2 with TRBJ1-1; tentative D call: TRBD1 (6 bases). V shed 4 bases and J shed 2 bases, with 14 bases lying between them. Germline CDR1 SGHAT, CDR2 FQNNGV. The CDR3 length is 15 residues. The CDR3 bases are TGTGCCAGCAGCTCTACAGGGCCTACCAACACTGAAGCTTTCTTT. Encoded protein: CASSSTGPTNTEAFF.

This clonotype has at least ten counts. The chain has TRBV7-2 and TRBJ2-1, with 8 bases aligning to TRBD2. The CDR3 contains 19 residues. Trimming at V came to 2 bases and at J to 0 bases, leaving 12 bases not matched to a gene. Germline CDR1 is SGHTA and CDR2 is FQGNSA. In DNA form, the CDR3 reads TGTGCCAGCAGCTTATCATCTGGGCAGGGACTAGGCTCCTACAATGAGCAGTTCTTC. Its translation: CASSLSSGQGLGSYNEQFF. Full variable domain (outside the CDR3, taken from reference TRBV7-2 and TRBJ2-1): GAGVSQSPSNKVTEKGKDVELRCDPISGHTALYWYRQSLGQGLEFLIYFQGNSAPDKSGLPSDRFSAERTGGSVSTLTIQRTQQEDSAVYLCASSLSSGQGLGSYNEQFFGPGTRLTVL.

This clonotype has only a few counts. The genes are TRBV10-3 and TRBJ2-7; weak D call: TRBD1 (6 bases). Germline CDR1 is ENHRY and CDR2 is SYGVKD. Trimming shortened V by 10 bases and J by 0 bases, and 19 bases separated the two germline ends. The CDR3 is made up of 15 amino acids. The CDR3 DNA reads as TGTGCCACCAACAAACGACAGGACAGCTCCTACGAGCAGTACTTC. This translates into CATNKRQDSSYEQYF.

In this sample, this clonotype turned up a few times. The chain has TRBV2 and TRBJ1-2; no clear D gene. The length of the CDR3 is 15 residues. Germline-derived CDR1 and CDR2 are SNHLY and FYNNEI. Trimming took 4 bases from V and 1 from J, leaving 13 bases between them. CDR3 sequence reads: CASSATDTLNYGYTF. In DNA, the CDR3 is TGTGCCAGCAGTGCTACGGATACTCTTAACTATGGCTACACCTTC.

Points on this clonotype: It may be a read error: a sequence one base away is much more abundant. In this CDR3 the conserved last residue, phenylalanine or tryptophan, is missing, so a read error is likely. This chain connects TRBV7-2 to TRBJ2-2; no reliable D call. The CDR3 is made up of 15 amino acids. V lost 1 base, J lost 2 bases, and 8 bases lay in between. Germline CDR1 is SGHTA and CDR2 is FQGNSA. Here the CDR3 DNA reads TGTGCCAGCAGCTTAGGCGTCACCAACACCGGGGAGCTGTTTTCT. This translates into CASSLGVTNTGELFS.

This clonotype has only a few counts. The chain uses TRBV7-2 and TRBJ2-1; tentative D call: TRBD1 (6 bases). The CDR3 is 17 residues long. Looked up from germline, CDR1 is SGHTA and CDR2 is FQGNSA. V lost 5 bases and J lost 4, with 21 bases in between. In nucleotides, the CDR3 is TGTGCCAGCAGCCCCCCCCCCGGACAGACCCTTTACAATGAGCAGTTCTTC. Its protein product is CASSPPPGQTLYNEQFF. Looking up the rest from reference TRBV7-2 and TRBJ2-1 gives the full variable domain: GAGVSQSPSNKVTEKGKDVELRCDPISGHTALYWYRQSLGQGLEFLIYFQGNSAPDKSGLPSDRFSAERTGGSVSTLTIQRTQQEDSAVYLCASSPPPGQTLYNEQFFGPGTRLTVL.

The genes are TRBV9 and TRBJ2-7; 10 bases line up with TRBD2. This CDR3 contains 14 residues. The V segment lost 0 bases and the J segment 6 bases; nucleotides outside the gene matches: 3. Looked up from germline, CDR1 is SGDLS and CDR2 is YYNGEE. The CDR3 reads CASSVASGRGEQYF. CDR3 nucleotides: TGTGCCAGCAGCGTAGCGAGCGGGAGGGGCGAGCAGTACTTC.

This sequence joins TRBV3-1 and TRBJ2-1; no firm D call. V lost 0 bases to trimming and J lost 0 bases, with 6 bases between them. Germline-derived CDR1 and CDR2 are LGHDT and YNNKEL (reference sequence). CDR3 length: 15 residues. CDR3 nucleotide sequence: TGTGCCAGCAGCCAAGATGACCTCTCCTACAATGAGCAGTTCTTC. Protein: CASSQDDLSYNEQFF.

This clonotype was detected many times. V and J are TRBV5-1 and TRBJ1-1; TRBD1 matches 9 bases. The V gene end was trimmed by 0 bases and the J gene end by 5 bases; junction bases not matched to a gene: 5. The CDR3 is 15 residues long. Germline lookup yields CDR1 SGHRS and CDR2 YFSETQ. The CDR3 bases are TGCGCCAGCAGCTTGGTACAGGGGGCGGGTACTGAAGCTTTCTTT. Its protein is CASSLVQGAGTEAFF. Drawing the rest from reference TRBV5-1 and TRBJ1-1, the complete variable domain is KAGVTQTPRYLIKTRGQQVTLSCSPISGHRSVSWYQQTPGQGLQFLFEYFSETQRNKGNFPGRFSGRQFSNSRSEMNVSTLELGDSALYLCASSLVQGAGTEAFFGQGTRLTVV.

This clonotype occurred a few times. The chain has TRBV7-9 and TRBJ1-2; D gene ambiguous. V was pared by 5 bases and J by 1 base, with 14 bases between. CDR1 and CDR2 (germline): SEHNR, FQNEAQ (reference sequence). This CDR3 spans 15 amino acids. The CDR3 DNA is TGTGCCAGCAGCGATAGACAAGCCTTTAACTATGGCTACACCTTC. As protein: CASSDRQAFNYGYTF.

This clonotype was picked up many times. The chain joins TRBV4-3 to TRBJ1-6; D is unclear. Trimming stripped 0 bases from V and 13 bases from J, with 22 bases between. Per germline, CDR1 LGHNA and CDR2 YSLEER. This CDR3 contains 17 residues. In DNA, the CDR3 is TGCGCCAGCAGCCAAGAGCTATCGGCAGGCCCCAGTAGTCCCCTCCACTTT. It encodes CASSQELSAGPSSPLHF.

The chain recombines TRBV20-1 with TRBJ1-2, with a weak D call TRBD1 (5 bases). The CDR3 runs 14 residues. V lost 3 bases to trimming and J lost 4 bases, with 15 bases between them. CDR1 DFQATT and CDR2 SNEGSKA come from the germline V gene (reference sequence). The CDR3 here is CSASRQGRGYGYTF. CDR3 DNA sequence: TGCAGTGCTAGTCGGCAGGGTCGCGGCTATGGCTACACCTTC.

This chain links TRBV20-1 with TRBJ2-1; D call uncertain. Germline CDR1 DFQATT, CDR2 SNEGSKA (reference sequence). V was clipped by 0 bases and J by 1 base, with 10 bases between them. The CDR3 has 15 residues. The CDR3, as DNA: TGCAGTGCTAGAGATAGGATGACATCCTACAATGAGCAGTTCTTC. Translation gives CSARDRMTSYNEQFF.

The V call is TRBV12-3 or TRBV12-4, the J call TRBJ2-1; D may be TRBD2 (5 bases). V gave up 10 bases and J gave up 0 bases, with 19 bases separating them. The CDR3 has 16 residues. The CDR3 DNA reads TGTGCCACCACCCAGCTCGTAGCGAGCTCCTACAATGAGCAGTTCTTC. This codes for CATTQLVASSYNEQFF.

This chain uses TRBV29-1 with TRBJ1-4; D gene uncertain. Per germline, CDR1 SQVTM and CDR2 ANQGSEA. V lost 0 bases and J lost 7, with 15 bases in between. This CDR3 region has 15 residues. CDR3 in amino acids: CSVEDRSRGGEKLFF. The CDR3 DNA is TGCAGCGTTGAAGATCGGTCGCGGGGTGGTGAAAAACTGTTTTTT.

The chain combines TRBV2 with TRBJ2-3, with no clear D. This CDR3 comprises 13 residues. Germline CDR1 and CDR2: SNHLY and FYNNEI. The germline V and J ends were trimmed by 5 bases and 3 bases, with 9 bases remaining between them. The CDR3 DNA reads TGTGCCAGCAGTAAACAGTTAACAGATACGCAGTATTTT. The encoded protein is CASSKQLTDTQYF.

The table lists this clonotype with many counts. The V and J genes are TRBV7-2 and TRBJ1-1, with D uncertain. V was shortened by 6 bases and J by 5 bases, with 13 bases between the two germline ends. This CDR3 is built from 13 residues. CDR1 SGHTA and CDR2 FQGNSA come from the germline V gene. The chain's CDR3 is CASSSQKRTEAFF. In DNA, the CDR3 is TGTGCCAGCAGTTCACAAAAACGTACTGAAGCTTTCTTT.

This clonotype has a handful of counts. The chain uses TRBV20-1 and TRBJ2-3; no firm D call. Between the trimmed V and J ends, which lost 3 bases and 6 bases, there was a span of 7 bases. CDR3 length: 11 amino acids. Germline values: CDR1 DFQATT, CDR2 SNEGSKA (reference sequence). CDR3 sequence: CSARGYDTQYF. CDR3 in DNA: TGCAGTGCTAGGGGCTACGATACGCAGTATTTT.

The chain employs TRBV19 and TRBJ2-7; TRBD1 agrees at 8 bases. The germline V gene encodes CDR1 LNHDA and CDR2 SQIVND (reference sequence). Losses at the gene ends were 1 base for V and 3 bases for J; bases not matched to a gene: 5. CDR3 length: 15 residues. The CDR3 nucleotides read TGTGCCAGTAGTATAGGGAGACAGGGGATCTACGAGCAGTACTTC. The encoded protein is CASSIGRQGIYEQYF.

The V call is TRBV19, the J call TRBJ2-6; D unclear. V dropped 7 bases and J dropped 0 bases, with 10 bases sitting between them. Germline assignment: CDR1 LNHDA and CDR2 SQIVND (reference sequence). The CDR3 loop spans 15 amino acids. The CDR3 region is CASTTRASGANVLTF. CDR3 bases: TGTGCCAGTACTACACGAGCCTCTGGGGCCAACGTCCTGACTTTC.